This T cell receptor beta chain was sequenced during a study of CD8 T cells in Susac syndrome. There are a few counts of this clonotype. Reverse transcription of roughly 0.45 to 1 ug RNA used random hexamers. With immunoSEQ multiplex PCR, TCR beta CDR3 was amplified across 54 Vbeta and 13 Jbeta. TCRdb passed the immunoSEQ multiplex PCR reads through MiXCR, listing each CDR3 protein once. This table holds 170,000 or so distinct CDR3 sequences, approximately 94% found once. The V and J ends lost 0 bases and 0 bases respectively, with 12 bases between them. Germline V lookup: CDR1 DFQATT, CDR2 SNEGSKA (reference sequence). This CDR3 region has 15 residues.

The source is a human donor with Susac syndrome. V and J are TRBV20-1 and TRBJ2-7; D may be TRBD1 (5 bases). The sample comprised CD4+ T cells from PBMCs. CDR3 sequence: CSARDWGTSSYEQYF. In DNA, the CDR3 is TGCAGTGCTAGAGATTGGGGCACCTCCTCCTACGAGCAGTACTTC.